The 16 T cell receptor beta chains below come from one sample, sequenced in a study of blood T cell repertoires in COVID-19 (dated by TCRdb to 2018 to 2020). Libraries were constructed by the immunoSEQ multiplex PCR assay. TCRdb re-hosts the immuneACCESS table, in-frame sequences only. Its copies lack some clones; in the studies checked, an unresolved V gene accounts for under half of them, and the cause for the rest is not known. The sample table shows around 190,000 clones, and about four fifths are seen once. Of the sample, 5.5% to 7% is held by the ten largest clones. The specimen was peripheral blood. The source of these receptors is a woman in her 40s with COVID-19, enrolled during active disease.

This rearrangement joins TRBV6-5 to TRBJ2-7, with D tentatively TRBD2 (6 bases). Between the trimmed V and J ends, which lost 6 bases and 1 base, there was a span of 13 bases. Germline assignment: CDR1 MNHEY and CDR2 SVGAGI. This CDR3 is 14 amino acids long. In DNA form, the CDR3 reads TGTGCCAGCAGCTTTAGCGGTGTTTCCTACGAGCAGTACTTC. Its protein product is CASSFSGVSYEQYF.

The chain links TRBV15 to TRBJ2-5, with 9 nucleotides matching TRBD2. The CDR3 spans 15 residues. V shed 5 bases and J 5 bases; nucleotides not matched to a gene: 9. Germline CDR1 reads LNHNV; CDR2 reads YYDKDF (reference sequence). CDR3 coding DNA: TGTGCCACCAGCGGGCCTCTAGCGGGGCGGGAGACCCAGTACTTC. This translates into CATSGPLAGRETQYF.

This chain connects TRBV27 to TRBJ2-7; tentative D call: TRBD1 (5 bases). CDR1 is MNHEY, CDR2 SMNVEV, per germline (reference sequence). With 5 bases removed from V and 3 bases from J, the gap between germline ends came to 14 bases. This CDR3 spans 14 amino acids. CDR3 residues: CASSTRQRLYEQYF. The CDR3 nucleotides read TGTGCCAGCAGTACCCGACAGCGACTCTACGAGCAGTACTTC.

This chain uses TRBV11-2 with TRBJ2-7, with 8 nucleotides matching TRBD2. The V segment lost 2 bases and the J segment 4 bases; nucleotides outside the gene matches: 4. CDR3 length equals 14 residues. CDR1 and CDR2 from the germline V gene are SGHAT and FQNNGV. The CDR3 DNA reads TGTGCCAGCAGCTTAAGCGGGAGTTATTACGAGCAGTACTTC. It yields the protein CASSLSGSYYEQYF.

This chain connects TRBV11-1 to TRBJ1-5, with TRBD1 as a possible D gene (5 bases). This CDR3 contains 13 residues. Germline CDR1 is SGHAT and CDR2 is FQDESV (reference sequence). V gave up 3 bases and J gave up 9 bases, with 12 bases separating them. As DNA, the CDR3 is TGTGCCAGCAGCTTGGATTCAGGGCGGCCCCAGCATTTT. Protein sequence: CASSLDSGRPQHF.

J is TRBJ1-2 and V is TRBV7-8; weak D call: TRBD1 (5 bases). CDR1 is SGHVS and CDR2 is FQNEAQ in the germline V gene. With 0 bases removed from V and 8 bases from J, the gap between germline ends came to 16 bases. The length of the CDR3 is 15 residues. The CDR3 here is CASSLAAGNVGGYTF. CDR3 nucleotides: TGTGCCAGCAGCTTAGCTGCAGGGAACGTGGGAGGCTACACCTTC.

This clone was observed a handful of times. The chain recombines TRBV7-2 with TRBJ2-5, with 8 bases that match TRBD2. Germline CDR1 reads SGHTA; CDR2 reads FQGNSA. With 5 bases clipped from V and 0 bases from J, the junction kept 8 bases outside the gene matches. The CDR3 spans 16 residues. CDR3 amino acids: CASSPGLVPYQETQYF. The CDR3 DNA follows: TGTGCCAGCAGCCCGGGACTAGTCCCCTACCAAGAGACCCAGTACTTC.

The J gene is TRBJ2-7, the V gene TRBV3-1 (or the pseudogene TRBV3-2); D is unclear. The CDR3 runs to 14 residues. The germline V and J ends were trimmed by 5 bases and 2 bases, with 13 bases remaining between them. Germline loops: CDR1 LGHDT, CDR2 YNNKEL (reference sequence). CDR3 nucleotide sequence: TGTGCCAGCAGCTCCCTTGCACGAGCCTACGAGCAGTACTTC. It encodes CASSSLARAYEQYF.

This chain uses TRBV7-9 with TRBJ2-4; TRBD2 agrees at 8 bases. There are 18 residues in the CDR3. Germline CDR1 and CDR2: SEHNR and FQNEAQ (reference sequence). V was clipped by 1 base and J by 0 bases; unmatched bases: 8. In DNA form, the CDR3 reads TGTGCCAGCAGCTTAGGTTCGGCGGGGGGACTAGCCAAAAACATTCAGTACTTC. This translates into CASSLGSAGGLAKNIQYF.

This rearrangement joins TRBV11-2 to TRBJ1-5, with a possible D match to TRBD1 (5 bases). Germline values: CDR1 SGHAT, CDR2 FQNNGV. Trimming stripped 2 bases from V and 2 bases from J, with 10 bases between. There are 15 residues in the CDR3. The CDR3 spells CASSLSGQRNQPQHF. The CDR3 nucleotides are TGTGCCAGCAGCTTATCAGGGCAACGCAATCAGCCCCAGCATTTT.

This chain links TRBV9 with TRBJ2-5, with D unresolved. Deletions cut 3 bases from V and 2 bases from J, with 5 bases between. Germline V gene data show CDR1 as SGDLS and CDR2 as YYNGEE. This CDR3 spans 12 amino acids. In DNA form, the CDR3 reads TGTGCCAGCAGCGCGGGTCAAGAGACCCAGTACTTC. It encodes CASSAGQETQYF.

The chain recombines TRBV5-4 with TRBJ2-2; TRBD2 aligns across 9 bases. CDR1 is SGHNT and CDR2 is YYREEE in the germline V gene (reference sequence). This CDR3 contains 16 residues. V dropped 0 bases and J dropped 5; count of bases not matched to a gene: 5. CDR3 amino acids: CASSLGAGGLTGELFF. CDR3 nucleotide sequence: TGTGCCAGCAGCTTGGGCGCGGGAGGGCTGACCGGGGAGCTGTTTTTT. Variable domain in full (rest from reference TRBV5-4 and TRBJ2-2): ETGVTQSPTHLIKTRGQQVTLRCSSQSGHNTVSWYQQALGQGPQFIFQYYREEENGRGNFPPRFSGLQFPNYSSELNVNALELDDSALYLCASSLGAGGLTGELFFGEGSRLTVL.

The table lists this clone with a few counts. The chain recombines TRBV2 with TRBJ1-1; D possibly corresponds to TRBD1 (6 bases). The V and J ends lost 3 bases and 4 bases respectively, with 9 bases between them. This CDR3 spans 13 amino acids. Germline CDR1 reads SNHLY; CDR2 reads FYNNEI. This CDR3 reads CASSDRGGTEAFF. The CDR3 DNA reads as TGTGCCAGCAGTGATCGAGGGGGCACTGAAGCTTTCTTT.

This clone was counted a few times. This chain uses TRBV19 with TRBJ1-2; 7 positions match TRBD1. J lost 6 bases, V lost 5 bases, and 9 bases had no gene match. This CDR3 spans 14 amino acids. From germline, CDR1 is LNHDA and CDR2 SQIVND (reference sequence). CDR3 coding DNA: TGTGCCAGTAGTTCCTTTAAGGGACAGCATGGCTACACCTTC. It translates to CASSSFKGQHGYTF. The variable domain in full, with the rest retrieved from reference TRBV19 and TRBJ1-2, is DGGITQSPKYLFRKEGQNVTLSCEQNLNHDAMYWYRQDPGQGLRLIYYSQIVNDFQKGDIAEGYSVSREKKESFPLTVTSAQKNPTAFYLCASSSFKGQHGYTFGSGTRLTVV.

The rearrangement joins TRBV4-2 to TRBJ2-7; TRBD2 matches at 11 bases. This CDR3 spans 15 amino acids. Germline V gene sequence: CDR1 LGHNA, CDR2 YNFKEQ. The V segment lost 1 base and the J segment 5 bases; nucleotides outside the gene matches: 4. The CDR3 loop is CASSQAGTSGHEQYF. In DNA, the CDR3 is TGTGCCAGCAGCCAAGCCGGGACTAGCGGACACGAGCAGTACTTC.

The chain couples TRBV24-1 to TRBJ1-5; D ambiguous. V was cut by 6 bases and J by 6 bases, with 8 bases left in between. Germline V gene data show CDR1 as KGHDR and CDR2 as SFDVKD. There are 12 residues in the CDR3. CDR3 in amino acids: CATSQGSQPQHF. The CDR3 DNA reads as TGTGCCACCAGTCAAGGGAGTCAGCCCCAGCATTTT.